The clone carrying this TCR beta chain was observed a handful of times. Its antigen is undetermined. The CDR3 length is 17 residues. V shed 0 bases and J shed 7 bases, with 20 bases lying between them. Germline-derived CDR1 and CDR2 are SGHRS and YFSETQ. This sample stems from a study of beta chain features in type 1 diabetes. General study points: Comparison showed that naive, central memory and Treg TCRB repertoires appeared more similar among patients than among healthy donors.

The investigators reverse transcribed all of the isolated RNA, so they sequenced expressed TCRB transcripts. Here immunoSEQ multiplex PCR was the method, and the copy in TCRdb shows in-frame clones only, minus some. This table has almost 350,000 clones, roughly 8% appearing once. The chain recombines TRBV5-1 with TRBJ2-1; D possibly corresponds to TRBD2 (6 bases). The sequenced sample consisted of central memory CD4+ T cells from blood. The clonotype was recovered from a woman between 18 and 29 years old in good health. CDR3 DNA sequence: TGCGCCAGCAGCTTGGGGATAGTTAGCGGAGGCAGGAATGAGCAGTTCTTC. This codes for CASSLGIVSGGRNEQFF.